The rows below give T cell receptor beta chains drawn from one sample of a study of T cell responses to AZD1222 COVID-19 vaccine. Produced via immunoSEQ multiplex PCR; TCRdb's table is partial and in-frame only. This sample carries 100,000 to 150,000 clones, about nine tenths of them seen once, and the ten largest clones take 0.85% to 1.2%. The material sequenced was peripheral blood, taken 28 days after the second AZD1222 dose. These receptors were collected from an adult who received the AZD1222 COVID-19 vaccine. Both conserved end residues are part of each CDR3. The D gene is left open where the match is weak. Only some rows state a clone size, as once, few, many or a class for expanded clones.

cdr3_nt,cdr3_aa,v_call,j_call,d_call,clone_size
TGTGCCAGCAGCTTAGTCGATAGCGGGGGCATTCAGTACTTC,CASSLVDSGGIQYF,TRBV7-8,TRBJ2-4,TRBD2,NA
TGCGCCAGCAGCCAAGATAGCTCAGGGTACTACGAGCAGTACTTC,CASSQDSSGYYEQYF,TRBV4-1,TRBJ2-7,NA,NA
TGTGCCTGGATACCAGGGGGCGCGAACTATGGCTACACCTTC,CAWIPGGANYGYTF,TRBV30,TRBJ1-2,TRBD1,NA
TGTGCCAGCAGCTTAGGGACTAGCGCCAGGAGCTCCTACAATGAGCAGTTCTTC,CASSLGTSARSSYNEQFF,TRBV11-2,TRBJ2-1,TRBD2,NA
TGTGCCAGCTCACTCACAGCGGATTCCTACGAGCAGTACTTC,CASSLTADSYEQYF,TRBV18,TRBJ2-7,NA,NA
TGTGCCAGCAGCGGGGGGACAACGGATACGCAGTATTTT,CASSGGTTDTQYF,TRBV7-8,TRBJ2-3,NA,NA
TGTGCCTGGAGCCTGACAGGGATTGCCTACAATGAGCAGTTCTTC,CAWSLTGIAYNEQFF,TRBV30,TRBJ2-1,TRBD1,NA
TGTGCCAGCAGTTTGTGGGTTCTGAACACCGGGGAGCTGTTTTTT,CASSLWVLNTGELFF,TRBV28,TRBJ2-2,NA,once
TGTGCCAGCAGTTTTCCGAATCAGCCCCAGCATTTT,CASSFPNQPQHF,TRBV28,TRBJ1-5,NA,NA
TGTGCCAGCAGTTTATATAGCAATCAGCCCCAGCATTTT,CASSLYSNQPQHF,TRBV28,TRBJ1-5,NA,NA
TGTGCCAGCAGCGATGATGGTGGCTACACCTTC,CASSDDGGYTF,TRBV3-1/TRBV3-2,TRBJ1-2,NA,NA
TGCAGTGCTAGTAGGGCAGGGTCCACAGATACGCAGTATTTT,CSASRAGSTDTQYF,TRBV20-1,TRBJ2-3,NA,NA
TGTGCCAGCAGCCAAGATATGCAGGGACGAGCTTTCTTT,CASSQDMQGRAFF,TRBV3-1/TRBV3-2,TRBJ1-1,NA,NA
TGCGCCAGCAGCTTACACAGGGAAGCAACTAATGAAAAACTGTTTTTT,CASSLHREATNEKLFF,TRBV5-1,TRBJ1-4,NA,NA
TGTGCCAGCAGCCTCGGGACAATCAATGAGCAGTTCTTC,CASSLGTINEQFF,TRBV7-8,TRBJ2-1,NA,NA
TGTGCCAGCAGTTTTGGAGATACGCAGTATTTT,CASSFGDTQYF,TRBV12-3/TRBV12-4,TRBJ2-3,NA,NA
TGTGCCAGCAGTACGACAGGCAGTTCACCCCTCCACTTT,CASSTTGSSPLHF,TRBV6-5,TRBJ1-6,NA,NA
TGCGCCAGCAGTCTCAAGAGTGGGAACACCGGGGAGCTGTTTTTT,CASSLKSGNTGELFF,TRBV5-1,TRBJ2-2,NA,NA
TGTGCCAGCAGCTTAATCGCGGACACCGGGGAGCTGTTTTTT,CASSLIADTGELFF,TRBV7-2,TRBJ2-2,NA,NA
TGTGCCAGCAGTTACGGCGGGATAAACTCCTACGAGCAGTACTTC,CASSYGGINSYEQYF,TRBV6-2/TRBV6-3,TRBJ2-7,NA,NA
TGTGCCAGCAGCCCCACCACAGTCTCGGGCGGCGGCTACACCTTC,CASSPTTVSGGGYTF,TRBV11-2,TRBJ1-2,NA,NA
TGTGCCAGCAGCTTGGGGGGGAGCAATCAGCCCCAGCATTTT,CASSLGGSNQPQHF,TRBV5-5,TRBJ1-5,NA,NA
TGCAGTGCTCCCCGGGATGAAGCTTTCTTT,CSAPRDEAFF,TRBV20-1,TRBJ1-1,NA,NA
TGTGCCAGTAGTATCAACCACAGAAATTCACCCCTCCACTTT,CASSINHRNSPLHF,TRBV19,TRBJ1-6,NA,NA
TGTGCCAGCAGTTTAAGTCAGGAAGAGACCCAGTACTTC,CASSLSQEETQYF,TRBV12-3/TRBV12-4,TRBJ2-5,NA,NA
TGTGCCAGCAGTCCAGATCCGAACACTGAAGCTTTCTTT,CASSPDPNTEAFF,TRBV2,TRBJ1-1,NA,NA
TGTGCCAGTAGTATAGCGGTCTCCGGCGGAGCTTTCTTT,CASSIAVSGGAFF,TRBV19,TRBJ1-1,NA,NA
TGTGCCACCGGACAGGGCTCTTTCTATGGCTACACCTTC,CATGQGSFYGYTF,TRBV19,TRBJ1-2,TRBD1,NA
TGTGCCAGCAGTTTAGGGAAGACAGGGTCCGAACTCTTT,CASSLGKTGSELF,TRBV12-3/TRBV12-4,TRBJ1-1,TRBD1,once
TGTGCCAGCAGCCACAGCAGACAGGGAGGGAGAGAAAAACTGTTTTTT,CASSHSRQGGREKLFF,TRBV11-3,TRBJ1-4,TRBD1,NA
TGTGCCAGCAGTCTCGGACTAGGAGGAGGGGATACGCAGTATTTT,CASSLGLGGGDTQYF,TRBV7-3,TRBJ2-3,TRBD2,NA
TGTGCCAGCTCACCATTCTCACAGGGGATTAGAGATACGCAGTATTTT,CASSPFSQGIRDTQYF,TRBV18,TRBJ2-3,TRBD1,once
TGCGCCAGCAGCCGGGACAGGGCTGGAAACACCATATATTTT,CASSRDRAGNTIYF,TRBV4-3,TRBJ1-3,TRBD1,NA
TGTGCCAGCAGTGACGAGGGGGGCACTGAAGCTTTCTTT,CASSDEGGTEAFF,TRBV6-4,TRBJ1-1,NA,NA
TGTGCTAGTGGTTTGGTCACAGATACGCAGTATTTT,CASGLVTDTQYF,TRBV12-5,TRBJ2-3,NA,NA
TGTGCCAGCAGTATCAAGTTTGCAACTAATGAAAAACTGTTTTTT,CASSIKFATNEKLFF,TRBV27,TRBJ1-4,NA,NA
TGTGCCTGGAAAACTGGCAGGACCACAGATACGCAGTATTTT,CAWKTGRTTDTQYF,TRBV30,TRBJ2-3,NA,NA
TGTGCCAGCAGTGTGGTGGACAAGAACACTGAAGCTTTCTTT,CASSVVDKNTEAFF,TRBV2,TRBJ1-1,NA,NA
TGTGCCTGGAGCCTACTAGCGGGGGCCTACGAGCAGTACTTC,CAWSLLAGAYEQYF,TRBV30,TRBJ2-7,TRBD2,NA
TGTGCCAGCAGCCGCGGGACAGGGGGCGGCGAGACCCAGTACTTC,CASSRGTGGGETQYF,TRBV3-1/TRBV3-2,TRBJ2-5,TRBD1,NA
TGTGCCAGCAGTTACCGCAGACAGGTACCCTACGAGCAGTACTTC,CASSYRRQVPYEQYF,TRBV6-2/TRBV6-3,TRBJ2-7,NA,NA